This is a list of T cell receptor beta chains from one sample in a study of spatial heterogeneity in lung cancer. TCRdb reprocessed the 5' RACE reads with MiXCR, giving one entry per CDR3 protein. The profile covers 80,000 to 95,000 distinct CDR3 sequences, with around 8.6% appearing a single time and 6.9% taken by the ten largest. Sample: PBMCs, taken at surgery. All receptors derive from a male donor with early-stage non-small cell lung cancer. The CDR3 runs from the conserved cysteine through the conserved F or W. D genes are given only for firm matches. For some rows the clone size is stated as once, few or many, or as a class when expanded; others skip it.

TRBJ2-5 | TRBV29-1 | . | few | TGCAGTTTGGGCCGTGAGACCCAGTACTTC | CSLGRETQYF
TRBJ2-7 | TRBV3-1 | . | few | TGTGCCAGCAGCCAAGATTCGACGGCGCCCTACGAGCAGTACTTC | CASSQDSTAPYEQYF
TRBJ1-6 | TRBV28 | . | few | TGTGCCAGCAGTTTACAGCAATCACCCCTCCACTTT | CASSLQQSPLHF
TRBJ1-2 | TRBV12-5 | . | many | TGTGCTAGTGGTTTCCGAAACTATGGCTACACCTTC | CASGFRNYGYTF
TRBJ2-1 | TRBV19 | TRBD2 | many | TGTGCCAGTAGTATAGTGGACAGCGGGACTAGCGGGCTCAATGAGCAGTTCTTC | CASSIVDSGTSGLNEQFF
TRBJ2-2 | TRBV10-2 | . | many | TGCGCCAGCAGTGGCCGGGACTCACTCCCCGGGGAGCTGTTTTTT | CASSGRDSLPGELFF
TRBJ2-7 | TRBV20-1 | . | . | TGCAGTGCTGCCTTAACGCCCGCCTACGAGCAGTACTTC | CSAALTPAYEQYF
TRBJ1-5 | TRBV28 | . | many | TGTGCCAGCAGTAGCAGGGCCTCGAATCAGCCCCAGCATTTT | CASSSRASNQPQHF
TRBJ1-1 | TRBV7-9 | . | few | TGTGCCAGCAGCTTTAGTCCGTACACTGAAGCTTTCTTT | CASSFSPYTEAFF
TRBJ2-5 | TRBV29-1 | TRBD1 | few | TGCAGCGTTGCTGGGGACAGGGGGCACGGAGAGACCCAGTACTTC | CSVAGDRGHGETQYF
TRBJ2-6 | TRBV3-1 | . | few | TGTGCCAGCAGCTCCTCTAGCGCTGGGGCCAACGTCCTGACTTTC | CASSSSSAGANVLTF
TRBJ1-1 | TRBV4-3 | . | few | TGCGCCAGCAGCCAAGGAGGGACGTATAACACTGAAGCTTTCTTT | CASSQGGTYNTEAFF
TRBJ1-1 | TRBV5-1 | . | few | TGCGCCAGCAGCTTGTTCGGGGGAGGGACTGAAGCTTTCTTT | CASSLFGGGTEAFF
TRBJ2-2 | TRBV6-6 | . | . | TGTGCCAGCAAGGGTGTCACCGGGGAGCTGTTTTTT | CASKGVTGELFF
TRBJ2-3 | TRBV5-1 | . | many | TGCGCCAGCCGGGACCCCGGCGATACGCAGTATTTT | CASRDPGDTQYF
TRBJ1-2 | TRBV7-8 | TRBD1 | . | TGTGCCAGCAGCTTAGTTACAGGGGGTGGTGGCTACACCTTC | CASSLVTGGGGYTF
TRBJ2-7 | TRBV6-6 | TRBD2 | many | TGTGCCAGCAGCCATAGCGGGAGGGACGTCGAGCAGTACTTC | CASSHSGRDVEQYF
TRBJ2-3 | TRBV30 | TRBD2 | . | TGTGCCTGGAGTCGGACTAGCGGGAGCCCAGATACGCAGTATTTT | CAWSRTSGSPDTQYF
TRBJ1-1 | TRBV27 | . | . | TGTGCCAGCAGTTTACTTGGGAATACTGAAGCTTTCTTT | CASSLLGNTEAFF
TRBJ2-1 | TRBV5-1 | . | few | TGCGCCAGCAGCTTGGGAGCGAACAATGAGCAGTTCTTC | CASSLGANNEQFF
TRBJ1-2 | TRBV2 | . | many | TGTGCCAGCAGTCCTCAGAATGGCTATGGCTACACCTTC | CASSPQNGYGYTF
TRBJ2-2 | TRBV9 | . | many | TGTGCCAGCAGCGTAGGTGCGGACAGCCCGAACACCGGGGAGCTGTTTTTT | CASSVGADSPNTGELFF
TRBJ2-5 | TRBV5-6 | TRBD1 | . | TGTGCCAGCAGCTTGGGGACAGGGAAAATAGAAACCCAGTACTTC | CASSLGTGKIETQYF
TRBJ2-5 | TRBV11-1 | . | . | TGTGCCAGCAGCCCAGGCAGGGTAACGGTGGGGGAGGAGACCCAGTACTTC | CASSPGRVTVGEETQYF
TRBJ2-1 | TRBV29-1 | TRBD2 | many | TGCAGCGTTGGGACTAGCGGGATTGGAGGATTTGAGCAGTTCTTC | CSVGTSGIGGFEQFF
TRBJ1-1 | TRBV13 | . | . | TGTGCCAGCAGCTTGGGTCACGGGAAAAAAACTGAAGCTTTCTTT | CASSLGHGKKTEAFF
TRBJ2-7 | TRBV25-1 | . | many | TGTGCCAGCAGTGAGGGTTACGAGCAGTACTTC | CASSEGYEQYF
TRBJ1-1 | TRBV6-2/TRBV6-3 | . | . | TGTGCCAGCAGTCCCTGGGACACTGAAGCTTTCTTT | CASSPWDTEAFF
TRBJ2-1 | TRBV12-3/TRBV12-4 | . | few | TGTGCCAGCAGTCGACAGGCTAGCTCCTACAATGAGCAGTTCTTC | CASSRQASSYNEQFF
TRBJ2-5 | TRBV5-1 | . | . | TGCGCCAGCAGCTTTAGGGCGGGAGAGACCCAGTACTTC | CASSFRAGETQYF
TRBJ2-5 | TRBV5-1 | . | few | TGCGCCAGCAGCTTGATCCCCGGGAAAGAGACCCAGTACTTC | CASSLIPGKETQYF
TRBJ1-2 | TRBV25-1 | . | . | TGTGCCAGCAGTCTTCGGGGGGCAGCAAATGGCTACACCTTC | CASSLRGAANGYTF
TRBJ1-1 | TRBV20-1 | . | many | TGCAGTGCACGGGAACCTGTTAACACTGAAGCTTTCTTT | CSAREPVNTEAFF
TRBJ2-7 | TRBV29-1 | . | few | TGCAGCGTTTCCAACAGGGGAGGGTACGAGCAGTACTTC | CSVSNRGGYEQYF
TRBJ2-2 | TRBV9 | TRBD1 | few | TGTGCCAGCAGCTCTGGACAGGGGAACGGGGAGCTGTTTTTT | CASSSGQGNGELFF
TRBJ2-2 | TRBV7-9 | . | many | TGTGCCAGCAGCGTCACAGGGAAGGCGGGCACCGGGGAGCTGTTTTTT | CASSVTGKAGTGELFF
TRBJ2-5 | TRBV29-1 | . | few | TGCAGCGTTGAAGTACCTCAAGCAGGAGAGACCCAGTACTTC | CSVEVPQAGETQYF
TRBJ2-3 | TRBV9 | TRBD2 | many | TGTGCCAGCAGGCCAAGCGGGAGTGATACGCAGTATTTT | CASRPSGSDTQYF
TRBJ2-7 | TRBV28 | TRBD2 | many | TGTGCCAGCAGTTTGGCGGGGTTTCTAGCGGGGGGAACCTACGAGCAGTACTTC | CASSLAGFLAGGTYEQYF
TRBJ2-7 | TRBV5-1 | . | few | TGCGCCAGCTCATGGACAACCAACTACGAGCAGTACTTC | CASSWTTNYEQYF
TRBJ2-2 | TRBV5-6 | . | . | TGTGCCAGCAGCTTGCCAGGGACCGCCGGGGAGCTGTTTTTT | CASSLPGTAGELFF
TRBJ1-1 | TRBV3-1 | . | few | TGTGCCAGCAGCCACGATGGGAACACTGAAGCTTTCTTT | CASSHDGNTEAFF
TRBJ1-2 | TRBV6-6 | . | few | TGTGCCAGCAGACTAATCAGCGGGGACTATGGCTACACCTTC | CASRLISGDYGYTF
TRBJ1-2 | TRBV28 | . | many | TGTGCCAGCAGTTTGGGTCAGAACTATGGCTACACCTTC | CASSLGQNYGYTF
TRBJ2-5 | TRBV7-9 | . | few | TGTGCCAGCAGTCGAGGGTCCCAAGAGACCCAGTACTTC | CASSRGSQETQYF
TRBJ2-1 | TRBV5-6 | . | few | TGTGCCAGCAGCCCCTTTAATTACAATGAGCAGTTCTTC | CASSPFNYNEQFF
TRBJ2-7 | TRBV28 | TRBD2 | few | TGTGCCACCCTTTCTAGCGGAGAGGGGTCCTACGAGCAGTACTTC | CATLSSGEGSYEQYF
TRBJ2-7 | TRBV18 | . | few | TGTGCCAGCTCACCAGTTGACCAACTCTACGAGCAGTACTTC | CASSPVDQLYEQYF
TRBJ1-1 | TRBV30 | . | . | TGTGCCTGGAGTAGGAAGATGAACACTGAAGCTTTCTTT | CAWSRKMNTEAFF
TRBJ1-5 | TRBV29-1 | TRBD1 | many | TGCAGCGTTTCTGACAGGGACAATCAGCCCCAGCATTTT | CSVSDRDNQPQHF
TRBJ2-1 | TRBV10-3 | TRBD2 | . | TGTGCCATCAGTGTCCGGGAGGGCCAGGAAGAGCAGTTCTTC | CAISVREGQEEQFF
TRBJ2-7 | TRBV4-3 | TRBD1 | many | TGCGCCAGCAGCCAAGACCGGACAACCCCGACAGGGGAGCAGTACTTC | CASSQDRTTPTGEQYF
TRBJ2-5 | TRBV9 | . | . | TGTGCCAGCAGTGCCGGGACGCGAGGGGAGACCCAGTACTTC | CASSAGTRGETQYF
TRBJ2-1 | TRBV18 | TRBD1 | few | TGTGCCAGCTCACGGGACAGGGTCAATGAGCAGTTCTTC | CASSRDRVNEQFF
TRBJ2-3 | TRBV5-6 | TRBD2 | . | TGTGCCAGCTCCGGGACTAGCGGGGCCTCCGGTACGCAGTATTTT | CASSGTSGASGTQYF
TRBJ2-7 | TRBV20-1 | . | . | TGCAGTGCTGGTAACTCGGGCGAGCAGTACTTC | CSAGNSGEQYF
TRBJ1-5 | TRBV19 | . | many | TGTGCCAGTAGTATGGGAAGCAATCAGCCCCAGCATTTT | CASSMGSNQPQHF
TRBJ2-2 | TRBV28 | . | many | TGTGCCAGCAGTCCACCCCGGGCTCTAACTAGCCCCGGGTCCGGGGAGCTGTTTTTT | CASSPPRALTSPGSGELFF
TRBJ2-5 | TRBV7-9 | TRBD2 | . | TGTGCCAGCAGCTTTGGCGGGGGGAGACAAGAGACCCAGTACTTC | CASSFGGGRQETQYF
TRBJ2-1 | TRBV6-5 | TRBD1 | many | TGTGCCAGCAGTAAAGTCCCGGGACAGGGTAAGCACAATGAGCAGTTCTTC | CASSKVPGQGKHNEQFF